This entry concerns a single T cell receptor beta chain. V lost 3 bases to trimming and J lost 1 base, with 15 bases between them. The CDR3 extends over 16 amino acids. Germline CDR1 LNHNV, CDR2 YYDKDF (reference sequence). The data were produced by immunoSEQ multiplex PCR, yet TCRdb's version contains in-frame clones alone and is incomplete. The data contain about 380,000 clones, more than 85% of them seen just once; the ten biggest clones take up 0.02%. This sample was included in a study of shared T cell receptors in the human thymus. The chain is built from TRBV15 and TRBJ1-1; D remains ambiguous. The sequenced material came from thymocytes. This TCR came from a human donor. DNA of the CDR3: TGTGCCACCAGCAGTTTAACTTATACATCGAACACTGAAGCTTTCTTT. Translation: CATSSLTYTSNTEAFF.